A single sample is the source of the 5 T cell receptor beta chains below, sequenced in a study of blood T cell repertoires in COVID-19. Sequencing was performed with immunoSEQ multiplex PCR; in TCRdb, only in-frame clones are kept and a portion is missing. The sample lists 300,000 to 350,000 clones; about 93% were seen once. The sequenced material came from peripheral blood. These TCRs come from a woman younger than 30 who had recovered from COVID-19.

This clone has only one observation. This chain links TRBV10-2 with TRBJ1-1; D is perhaps TRBD1 (5 bases). Germline V gene lookup returns CDR1 WSHSY and CDR2 SAAADI. The CDR3 has 15 amino acids. V lost 7 bases and J lost 3, with 18 bases in between. CDR3 loop: CASMGEENRYTEAFF. The CDR3 DNA sequence: TGCGCCAGCATGGGGGAGGAGAACCGATACACTGAAGCTTTCTTT.

The chain uses TRBV18 and TRBJ2-1, with D possibly being TRBD1 (5 bases). Germline lookup yields CDR1 KGHSH and CDR2 LQKENI. Trimming left V 0 bases short and J 4 bases short, with 7 bases between. The CDR3 is made up of 14 amino acids. The CDR3 nucleotides read TGTGCCAGCTCACCACCCCAGGGTTACAATGAGCAGTTCTTC. As protein: CASSPPQGYNEQFF.

The rearrangement uses TRBV5-4 and TRBJ2-1; 11 bases are shared with TRBD2. The V segment lost 2 bases and the J segment 6 bases; nucleotides outside the gene matches: 4. The CDR3 loop spans 15 amino acids. From germline, CDR1 is SGHNT and CDR2 YYREEE (reference sequence). The CDR3 loop reads CASSLGTSGTNEQFF. The CDR3 DNA reads TGTGCCAGCAGCTTAGGGACTAGCGGAACCAATGAGCAGTTCTTC.

This clone was seen once. The V and J genes are TRBV6-5 and TRBJ1-1; perhaps TRBD1 as D (5 bases). This CDR3 has 15 residues. Germline assignment: CDR1 MNHEY and CDR2 SVGAGI. V lost 0 bases and J lost 3, with 11 bases in between. CDR3 nucleotides: TGTGCCAGCAGTTACTCGATCTGGGGGGACACTGAAGCTTTCTTT. As protein: CASSYSIWGDTEAFF.

J is TRBJ2-5 and V is TRBV6-2 or TRBV6-3, with 14 bases that match TRBD2. The germline gives CDR1 MNHEY, CDR2 SVGEGT. The CDR3 covers 16 residues. Unmatched junction bases numbered 9, after V lost 7 bases and J lost 5 bases. The CDR3 nucleotides read TGTGCCAGCACCCCGGGACTAGCGGGAGTACGGGAGACCCAGTACTTC. Translating gives CASTPGLAGVRETQYF.